A selection of T cell receptor beta chains follows, all from one sample in a study of blood T cell repertoires in COVID-19. Data came from immunoSEQ multiplex PCR; TCRdb stores just in-frame clones and leaves some out. The table shows about 190,000 clones, with around 83% occurring only once. The sequencing sample was made of peripheral blood. The receptors were gathered from a woman in her thirties with active or convalescent COVID-19. Each CDR3 is given with its conserved first and last residue. D genes are given only for firm matches. Rows give clone size only sometimes, using once, few, many, or a class for an expanded clone.

d_call j_call clone_size v_call cdr3_aa cdr3_nt
- TRBJ1-3 few TRBV2 CASNPGYGNTIYF TGTGCCAGCAACCCAGGGTACGGAAACACCATATATTTT
- TRBJ2-3 - TRBV20-1 CSAIEGRTDTQYF TGCAGTGCTATTGAGGGGCGCACAGATACGCAGTATTTT
TRBD1 TRBJ1-4 - TRBV5-1 CASSPGQGLFF TGCGCCAGCAGCCCTGGACAGGGACTGTTTTTT
TRBD1 TRBJ1-1 - TRBV2 CASSNTGGAGNTEAFF TGTGCCAGCAGCAACACAGGGGGCGCGGGGAACACTGAAGCTTTCTTT
- TRBJ2-2 - TRBV7-2 CASRPGSNTGELFF TGTGCCAGCAGACCGGGATCGAACACCGGGGAGCTGTTTTTT
TRBD2 TRBJ2-3 few TRBV9 CASSVAPGTSGMHTSTDTQYF TGTGCCAGCAGCGTTGCCCCGGGGACTAGCGGGATGCATACTAGCACAGATACGCAGTATTTT
TRBD2 TRBJ2-7 - TRBV28 CASSLLTSGAYF TGTGCCAGCAGCTTACTTACTAGCGGGGCCTACTTC
TRBD1 TRBJ1-5 - TRBV28 CASSLKAQGVPPQHF TGTGCCAGCAGTTTAAAGGCTCAGGGGGTACCCCCCCAGCATTTT
- TRBJ1-2 - TRBV5-1 CASSLEQNYGYTF TGCGCCAGCAGCTTGGAACAGAACTATGGCTACACCTTC
TRBD1 TRBJ1-2 - TRBV2 CASREQGIYGYTF TGTGCCAGCAGAGAACAGGGGATCTATGGCTACACCTTC
TRBD1 TRBJ1-1 - TRBV28 CASIQGGDMNTEAFF TGTGCCAGCATCCAGGGGGGAGACATGAACACTGAAGCTTTCTTT
- TRBJ1-2 once TRBV28 CASSLPGLGYGYTF TGTGCCAGCAGTTTGCCGGGGTTAGGCTATGGCTACACCTTC
- TRBJ2-2 - TRBV6-5 CASSSLGTGNTGELFF TGTGCCAGCAGTTCTCTCGGTACAGGGAACACCGGGGAGCTGTTTTTT
- TRBJ1-1 - TRBV28 CASRQAPKNTEAFF TGTGCCAGCAGACAGGCCCCCAAAAACACTGAAGCTTTCTTT
- TRBJ1-5 - TRBV5-8 CASSLGRAVNQPQHF TGTGCCAGCAGCTTGGGCAGGGCCGTGAACCAGCCCCAGCATTTT
TRBD1 TRBJ2-5 - TRBV10-3 CAISEPGTGETQYF TGTGCCATCAGTGAGCCCGGGACAGGAGAGACCCAGTACTTC
TRBD1 TRBJ2-7 - TRBV13 CASSLQGDASYEQYF TGTGCCAGCAGCCTTCAGGGGGACGCGTCCTACGAGCAGTACTTC
TRBD2 TRBJ2-1 - TRBV14 CASSQGIAGYTNEQFF TGTGCCAGCAGCCAAGGAATAGCGGGGTACACCAATGAGCAGTTCTTC
TRBD1 TRBJ1-1 - TRBV6-6 CASSLQGLSVMDTEAFF TGTGCCAGCAGTCTACAGGGGCTCTCGGTAATGGACACTGAAGCTTTCTTT
TRBD2 TRBJ2-5 few TRBV11-3 CASSSRRGGGDATLETQYF TGTGCCAGCAGCTCCCGGCGGGGCGGGGGGGACGCTACTCTAGAGACCCAGTACTTC
- TRBJ2-7 - TRBV20-1 CSAVTGYEQYF TGCAGTGCCGTGACAGGTTACGAGCAGTACTTC
TRBD1 TRBJ2-2 - TRBV5-1 CASSSGQANTGELFF TGCGCCAGCAGCTCTGGACAGGCGAACACCGGGGAGCTGTTTTTT
- TRBJ1-5 - TRBV10-3 CAVGDGGNQPQHF TGTGCCGTTGGCGACGGGGGCAATCAGCCCCAGCATTTT
TRBD1 TRBJ1-1 few TRBV27 CASSPTGYRMNTEAFF TGTGCCAGCAGTCCGACAGGGTATCGGATGAACACTGAAGCTTTCTTT
TRBD2 TRBJ2-1 - TRBV6-5 CASRKRTSGSDEQFF TGTGCCAGCAGAAAAAGGACTAGCGGGAGTGATGAGCAGTTCTTC
TRBD1 TRBJ2-7 once TRBV6-6 CASSKSTGDREQYF TGTGCCAGCAGTAAGTCGACAGGGGACCGCGAGCAGTACTTC
TRBD2 TRBJ2-1 - TRBV11-2 CASSLDPGSGGLYNEQFF TGTGCCAGCAGCTTAGATCCGGGTAGCGGGGGATTATACAATGAGCAGTTCTTC